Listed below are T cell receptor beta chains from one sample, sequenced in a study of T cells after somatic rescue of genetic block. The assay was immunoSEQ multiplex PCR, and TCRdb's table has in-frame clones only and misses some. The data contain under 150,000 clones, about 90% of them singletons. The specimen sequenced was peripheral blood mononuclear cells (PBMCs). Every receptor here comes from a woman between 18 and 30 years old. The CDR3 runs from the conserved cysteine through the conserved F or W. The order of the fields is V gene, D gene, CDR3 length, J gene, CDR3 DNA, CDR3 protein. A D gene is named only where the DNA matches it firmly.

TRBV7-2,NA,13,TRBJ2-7,TGTGCCAGCAGACCGACGAACAGGGACGAGCAGTACTTC,CASRPTNRDEQYF
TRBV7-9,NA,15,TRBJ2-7,TGTGCCAGCAGCTTAGTTTGGGATAGCTCCTACGAGCAGTACTTC,CASSLVWDSSYEQYF
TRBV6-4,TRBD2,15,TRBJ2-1,TGTGCCAGCAGTGAATCTAGCGGGGGGATCAATGAGCAGTTCTTC,CASSESSGGINEQFF
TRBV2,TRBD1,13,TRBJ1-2,TGTGCCAGCAGTCGACAGGGGAGCTATGGCTACACCTTC,CASSRQGSYGYTF
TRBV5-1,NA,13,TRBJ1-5,TGCGCCAGCAGTTTGGGGGGAGATCAGCCCCAGCATTTT,CASSLGGDQPQHF
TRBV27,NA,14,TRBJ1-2,TGTGCCAGCAGTCCGGCCCCGCCACAGTATGGCTACACCTTC,CASSPAPPQYGYTF
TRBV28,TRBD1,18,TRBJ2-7,TGTGCCAGCAGTTTAGCTTTCGGCACAGGGGAGACGACCGACGAGCAGTACTTC,CASSLAFGTGETTDEQYF
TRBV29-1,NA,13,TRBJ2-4,TGCAGCGCCAGCTGGGAAGCCAAAAACATTCAGTACTTC,CSASWEAKNIQYF
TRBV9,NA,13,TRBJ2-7,TGTGCCAGCGGGGGGTTGGACCTCTCCGAGCAGTACTTC,CASGGLDLSEQYF
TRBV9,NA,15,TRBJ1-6,TGTGCCAGCAGCGTAGAGGGGACGGGGGATTCACCCCTCCACTTT,CASSVEGTGDSPLHF
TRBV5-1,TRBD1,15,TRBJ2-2,TGCGCCAGCTCCGAACAGGGGGACAACACCGGGGAGCTGTTTTTT,CASSEQGDNTGELFF
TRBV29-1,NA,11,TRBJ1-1,TGCAGCTCGAGGGGCCAATCTGAAGCTTTCTTT,CSSRGQSEAFF
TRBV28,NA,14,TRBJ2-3,TGTGCCAGCAGAAGTCCCCACAGGGCCGATACGCAGTATTTT,CASRSPHRADTQYF
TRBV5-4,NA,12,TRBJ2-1,TGTGCCAGCAGCTTGGAGGGAAATGAGCAGTTCTTC,CASSLEGNEQFF
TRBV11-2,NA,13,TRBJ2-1,TGTGCCAGCAGCTTAGACACCAAAGGTGAGCAGTTCTTC,CASSLDTKGEQFF
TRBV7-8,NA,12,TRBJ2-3,TGTGCCAGCAGCACTAGCACAGATACGCAGTATTTT,CASSTSTDTQYF
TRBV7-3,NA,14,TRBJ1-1,TGTGCCAGCAGCTCGGGACACTCGAACACTGAAGCTTTCTTT,CASSSGHSNTEAFF
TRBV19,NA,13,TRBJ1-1,TGTGCCAGTAGTTCACACATGAATACTGAAGCTTTCTTT,CASSSHMNTEAFF
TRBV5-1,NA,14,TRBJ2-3,TGCGCCAGCAGCCCCGAGGCGGGGACAGATACGCAGTATTTT,CASSPEAGTDTQYF
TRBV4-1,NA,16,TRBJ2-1,TGCGCCAGCAGCCCCCCCGTCTCCAGCACCTACAATGAGCAGTTCTTC,CASSPPVSSTYNEQFF
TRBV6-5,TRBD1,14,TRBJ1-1,TGTGCCAGCACCAAACAGGGGGGGGGCACTGAAGCTTTCTTT,CASTKQGGGTEAFF
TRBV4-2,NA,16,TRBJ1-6,TGTGCCAGCAGCCAAGAACAGGGTAAAGGCAATTCACCCCTCCACTTT,CASSQEQGKGNSPLHF
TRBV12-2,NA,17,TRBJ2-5,TGTGCAAGTCGCAACCATAAAGCGGGACTAGCCCTCGAGACCCAGTACTTC,CASRNHKAGLALETQYF